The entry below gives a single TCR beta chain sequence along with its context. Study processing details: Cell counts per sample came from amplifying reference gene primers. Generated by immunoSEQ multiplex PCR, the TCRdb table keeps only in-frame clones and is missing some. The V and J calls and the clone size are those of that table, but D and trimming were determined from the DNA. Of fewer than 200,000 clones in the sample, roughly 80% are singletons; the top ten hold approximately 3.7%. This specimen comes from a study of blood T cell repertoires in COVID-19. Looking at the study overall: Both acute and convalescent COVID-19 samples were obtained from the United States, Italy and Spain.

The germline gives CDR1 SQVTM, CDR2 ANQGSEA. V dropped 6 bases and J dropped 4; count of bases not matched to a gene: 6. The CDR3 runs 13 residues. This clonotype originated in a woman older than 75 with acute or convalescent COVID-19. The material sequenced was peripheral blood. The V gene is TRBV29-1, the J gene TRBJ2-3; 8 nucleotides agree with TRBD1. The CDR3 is CSVTGEFADTQYF. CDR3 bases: TGCAGCGTGACAGGGGAGTTTGCAGATACGCAGTATTTT.